The text below deals with one T cell receptor (beta chain). Its target is not known. This entry is derived from a study of T cell responses to AZD1222 COVID-19 vaccine. Overall study findings and caveats: Clonal diversity was possibly underestimated; the donors were predominantly white British and more often female. Epitopes outside B.1.351 and B.1.1.7 mutated regions reportedly drew nearly half of spike TCRs. Repertoire sampling happened only post peak T cell response. Seropositive AZD1222 recipients at baseline numbered only 5 to 7.

Only in-frame clones appear in the TCRdb table, and some are missing; sequencing was by immunoSEQ multiplex PCR. The sample carries 100,000 or so clones, approximately 90% recorded once. This CDR3 is 13 amino acids long. V was shortened by 5 bases and J by 4 bases, with 11 bases between the two germline ends. Germline loops: CDR1 SGHTA, CDR2 FQGNSA. The TCR was taken from an adult in good health. Sequencing was performed on peripheral blood, taken on day 0 of AZD1222 vaccination. This sequence joins TRBV7-2 and TRBJ1-1; D is ambiguous. The CDR3 reads CASSLLATTEAFF. CDR3 DNA: TGTGCCAGCAGCCTGCTGGCGACCACTGAAGCTTTCTTT.